The 28 T cell receptor beta chains below come from one sample, sequenced in a study of T cell responses to AZD1222 COVID-19 vaccine. TCRdb's copy holds only in-frame clones and misses some; the assay was immunoSEQ multiplex PCR. The data contain about 120,000 clones, 91% of them singletons. Sequenced material: peripheral blood, taken on day 0 of AZD1222 vaccination. All receptors come from an adult in good health.

The chain recombines TRBV10-3 with TRBJ2-7, with D uncertain. CDR1 ENHRY and CDR2 SYGVKD come from the germline V gene. V was trimmed by 6 bases and J by 1 base, leaving 10 bases between them. This CDR3 comprises 13 residues. Written as DNA, the CDR3 is TGTGCCATCAGAACCGACACATCCTACGAGCAGTACTTC. It is translated as CAIRTDTSYEQYF.

This clone was observed a few times. The chain links TRBV7-3 to TRBJ2-1; 9 bases line up with TRBD2. CDR1 is SGHTA and CDR2 is FQGTGA in the germline V gene. This CDR3 is built from 16 residues. Losses at the gene ends were 2 bases for V and 1 base for J; bases not matched to a gene: 3. CDR3 protein: CASSLSSGRSYNEQFF. CDR3 nucleotides: TGTGCCAGCAGCTTATCCAGCGGGAGGTCCTACAATGAGCAGTTCTTC. Full variable domain (remainder filled in from reference TRBV7-3 and TRBJ2-1): GAGVSQTPSNKVTEKGKYVELRCDPISGHTALYWYRQSLGQGPEFLIYFQGTGAADDSGLPNDRFFAVRPEGSVSTLKIQRTERGDSAVYLCASSLSSGRSYNEQFFGPGTRLTVL.

About this clone: Other DNA sequences in the same sample also yield this CDR3. As DNA, the CDR3 is TGTGCCAGCAGTCCGCAAGAGACCCAGTACTTC. Its protein is CASSPQETQYF. The chain has TRBV2 and TRBJ2-5; unclear D gene. Germline V gene lookup returns CDR1 SNHLY and CDR2 FYNNEI. The V end was cut by 5 bases, the J end by 2 bases, with 3 bases between. The CDR3 spans 11 residues.

The V call is TRBV30, the J call TRBJ1-1; 7 nucleotides match TRBD1. The J segment lost 6 bases and the V segment lost 8 bases, leaving 6 bases of the junction unmatched. Germline loops: CDR1 GTSNPN, CDR2 SVGIG (reference sequence). This CDR3 comprises 11 residues. CDR3 region: CARTQGAEAFF. CDR3 sequence (DNA): TGTGCCAGGACGCAGGGGGCTGAAGCTTTCTTT.

The chain couples TRBV10-3 to TRBJ1-4; the D gene is possibly TRBD1 (6 bases). This CDR3 is built from 13 residues. Germline V gene data show CDR1 as ENHRY and CDR2 as SYGVKD. V was pared by 6 bases and J by 7 bases, with 12 bases between. CDR3 residues: CAIRPDSSEKLFF. The CDR3 DNA reads TGTGCCATCAGGCCGGACAGCAGTGAAAAACTGTTTTTT.

The chain joins TRBV15 to TRBJ1-4; D is ambiguous. The CDR3 has 12 residues. V dropped 1 base and J dropped 8 bases, with 5 bases sitting between them. Per germline, CDR1 LNHNV and CDR2 YYDKDF (reference sequence). The CDR3 nucleotides read TGTGCCACCAGCAGAGTAGGGGAAAAACTGTTTTTT. Its protein is CATSRVGEKLFF.

The genes are TRBV29-1 and TRBJ1-1; D perhaps matches TRBD1 (6 bases). This CDR3 comprises 11 residues. The ends were cut back, 5 bases at V and 4 bases at J, with 8 bases in the middle. CDR1 and CDR2 from the germline V gene are SQVTM and ANQGSEA. CDR3 nucleotide sequence: TGCAGCGTTACAGGGTTCACTGAAGCTTTCTTT. This codes for CSVTGFTEAFF.

The rearrangement links TRBV6-5 to TRBJ1-6; D may be TRBD1 (5 bases). The CDR3 extends over 15 amino acids. Germline loops: CDR1 MNHEY, CDR2 SVGAGI. Trimming pared 7 bases from V and 2 bases from J, leaving 12 bases between. CDR3 sequence: CASTESTAYNSPLHF. For the CDR3, the DNA is TGTGCCAGCACCGAATCGACAGCCTATAATTCACCCCTCCACTTT.

This chain uses TRBV28 with TRBJ2-5; D is perhaps TRBD1 (5 bases). Germline lookup yields CDR1 MDHEN and CDR2 SYDVKM. Trimming stripped 2 bases from V and 4 bases from J, with 8 bases between. This CDR3 region has 13 residues. This chain's CDR3 is CASSLQGLETQYF. CDR3 DNA sequence: TGTGCCAGCAGTTTACAGGGCTTAGAGACCCAGTACTTC.

The J gene is TRBJ2-2, the V gene TRBV6-5; the D call may be TRBD1 or TRBD2 (5 bases each). V was trimmed by 11 bases and J by 4 bases, leaving 20 bases between them. Germline lookup yields CDR1 MNHEY and CDR2 SVGAGI. The CDR3 spans 15 residues. This CDR3 is CASAGEWGPTGELFF. The CDR3 DNA follows: TGTGCCTCAGCCGGGGAGTGGGGACCCACCGGGGAGCTGTTTTTT.

The V gene is TRBV29-1, the J gene TRBJ1-1; TRBD1 might be the D (5 bases). The CDR3 length is 13 residues. Germline CDR1 reads SQVTM; CDR2 reads ANQGSEA. Between the trimmed V and J ends, which lost 7 bases and 3 bases, there was a span of 15 bases. CDR3 nucleotides: TGCAGCGCGTGCCCATCGGGGGACACTGAAGCTTTCTTT. It codes for CSACPSGDTEAFF.

In regard to this clone: This specimen includes other DNA sequences encoding the same CDR3. This sequence joins TRBV3-1 (or the pseudogene TRBV3-2) and TRBJ1-2; D remains ambiguous. The V and J ends lost 0 bases and 5 bases respectively, with 1 base between them. CDR3 size: 11 residues. Germline values: CDR1 LGHDT, CDR2 YNNKEL (reference sequence). CDR3 residues: CASSQDYGYTF. The CDR3 DNA sequence: TGTGCCAGCAGCCAAGATTATGGCTACACCTTC.

The J gene is TRBJ2-6, the V gene TRBV28; D is undetermined. CDR1 and CDR2 (germline): MDHEN, SYDVKM. The CDR3 totals 15 residues. Trimming pared 1 base from V and 0 bases from J, leaving 4 bases between. CDR3 DNA: TGTGCCAGCAGTTTATTGGGCTCTGGGGCCAACGTCCTGACTTTC. Translation gives CASSLLGSGANVLTF. Based on the CDR3 plus reference TRBV28 and TRBJ2-6, the full variable domain is DVKVTQSSRYLVKRTGEKVFLECVQDMDHENMFWYRQDPGLGLRLIYFSYDVKMKEKGDIPEGYSVSREKKERFSLILESASTNQTSMYLCASSLLGSGANVLTFGAGSRLTVL.

This chain joins TRBV4-2 and TRBJ2-1; the D is unclear. The CDR3 runs 15 residues. Trimming took 3 bases from V and 10 from J, leaving 19 bases between them. Per the germline V gene, CDR1 is LGHNA and CDR2 is YNFKEQ. CDR3 DNA: TGTGCCAGCAGCCACGAATTCACCTTGCGGCCGGAGCAGTTCTTC. This sequence encodes CASSHEFTLRPEQFF.

The chain has TRBV24-1 and TRBJ2-6; no definite D call. The CDR3 contains 15 residues. Per the germline V gene, CDR1 is KGHDR and CDR2 is SFDVKD. The V gene lost 0 bases and the J gene lost 0 bases, with 2 bases spanning the gap. The CDR3 sequence: CATSDLHSGANVLTF. The DNA for the CDR3 is TGTGCCACCAGTGATTTGCACTCTGGGGCCAACGTCCTGACTTTC.

The chain combines TRBV6-1 with TRBJ2-6; D gene ambiguous. V was shortened by 2 bases and J by 4 bases, with 6 bases between the two germline ends. Germline V gene lookup returns CDR1 MNHNS and CDR2 SASEGT. The CDR3 has 14 amino acids. CDR3 sequence reads: CASSERTGANVLTF. In DNA, the CDR3 is TGTGCCAGCAGTGAACGAACAGGGGCCAACGTCCTGACTTTC.

J is TRBJ2-5 and V is TRBV28; tentative D call: TRBD1 (5 bases). The CDR3 totals 14 residues. The V end was cut by 2 bases, the J end by 0 bases, with 7 bases between. In germline, CDR1 is MDHEN, CDR2 SYDVKM. As DNA, the CDR3 is TGTGCCAGCAGTTTAGGGGCTGACCAAGAGACCCAGTACTTC. Protein product: CASSLGADQETQYF.

This chain links TRBV19 with TRBJ2-7; the match to TRBD2 covers 9 bases. The CDR3 consists of 13 residues. With 6 bases clipped from V and 5 bases from J, the junction kept 5 bases outside the gene matches. Germline V gene sequence: CDR1 LNHDA, CDR2 SQIVND (reference sequence). For the CDR3, the DNA is TGTGCCAGTAGCGCTAGCGGGAAAAACGAGCAGTACTTC. It specifies CASSASGKNEQYF. The full variable domain, with the rest looked up from reference TRBV19 and TRBJ2-7, is DGGITQSPKYLFRKEGQNVTLSCEQNLNHDAMYWYRQDPGQGLRLIYYSQIVNDFQKGDIAEGYSVSREKKESFPLTVTSAQKNPTAFYLCASSASGKNEQYFGPGTRLTVT.

The J gene is TRBJ1-2, the V gene TRBV7-9; D is ambiguous. CDR1 and CDR2 (germline): SEHNR, FQNEAQ (reference sequence). This CDR3 region has 13 residues. V was shortened by 2 bases and J by 2 bases, with 6 bases between the two germline ends. The CDR3 loop is CASSLTPNYGYTF. Written as DNA, the CDR3 is TGTGCCAGCAGCTTAACACCAAACTATGGCTACACCTTC.

The gene calls are TRBV30 and TRBJ1-6; the D is unclear. The CDR3 loop spans 13 amino acids. Germline assignment: CDR1 GTSNPN and CDR2 SVGIG (reference sequence). V was clipped by 0 bases and J by 13 bases, with 13 bases between them. As DNA, the CDR3 is TGTGCCTGGAGTGTACTCGAGGAGTCGCCCCTCCACTTT. It encodes CAWSVLEESPLHF.

The chain is built from TRBV10-2 and TRBJ1-2; D gene uncertain. CDR3 size: 13 residues. CDR1 is WSHSY and CDR2 is SAAADI in the germline V gene. Trimming left V 2 bases short and J 2 bases short, with 6 bases between. The CDR3 DNA reads TGCGCCAGCAGTGAGCTAGGGAACTATGGCTACACCTTC. Its protein product is CASSELGNYGYTF.

The chain has TRBV5-1 and TRBJ2-5; possibly TRBD1 for D (6 bases). Germline V gene data show CDR1 as SGHRS and CDR2 as YFSETQ. The V and J ends lost 5 bases and 5 bases respectively, with 16 bases between them. The CDR3 runs 14 residues. The CDR3 sequence is CASREGGNLETQYF. The DNA for the CDR3 is TGCGCCAGCAGAGAAGGGGGTAATCTGGAGACCCAGTACTTC.

The J gene is TRBJ1-1, the V gene TRBV12-3 or TRBV12-4; tentative D call: TRBD1 (5 bases). Trimming took off 3 bases at V and 8 bases at J, with 10 bases between the two ends. The CDR3 spans 12 residues. CDR3 residues: CASSLTGPEAFF. The CDR3 DNA is TGTGCCAGCAGTTTGACGGGACCAGAAGCTTTCTTT.

This clone turned up a few times. The chain is built from TRBV9 and TRBJ1-1, with D uncertain. The V gene lost 1 base and the J gene lost 6 bases, with 16 bases spanning the gap. The CDR3 has 15 amino acids. Germline V lookup: CDR1 SGDLS, CDR2 YYNGEE. The CDR3, as DNA: TGTGCCAGCAGCGTATCCCCGGCGGGTCTCTCTGAAGCTTTCTTT. It codes for CASSVSPAGLSEAFF.

The CDR3 loop reads CASTLGGDTYNEQFF. CDR3 nucleotides: TGTGCCAGTACCCTGGGGGGGGACACCTACAATGAGCAGTTCTTC. V gene TRBV9 combines with J gene TRBJ2-1, with D maybe TRBD2 (7 bases). CDR1 is SGDLS, CDR2 YYNGEE, per germline. This CDR3 region has 15 residues. Trimming left V 8 bases short and J 2 bases short, with 17 bases between.

The V and J genes are TRBV7-9 and TRBJ2-7; weak D call: TRBD1 (5 bases). There are 12 residues in the CDR3. Germline CDR1 reads SEHNR; CDR2 reads FQNEAQ (reference sequence). V lost 2 bases and J 4 bases, leaving 6 bases between the germline ends. The CDR3 sequence: CASSLQGYEQYF. In DNA, the CDR3 is TGTGCCAGCAGCTTACAGGGTTACGAGCAGTACTTC.

This clone was observed once. The chain employs TRBV5-4 and TRBJ2-6; D remains ambiguous. Trimming shortened V by 4 bases and J by 6 bases, and 5 bases separated the two germline ends. The CDR3 totals 12 residues. Germline loops: CDR1 SGHNT, CDR2 YYREEE (reference sequence). CDR3 protein: CASSDLANVLTF. DNA of the CDR3: TGTGCCAGCAGCGACTTGGCCAACGTCCTGACTTTC.

The rearrangement joins TRBV7-9 to TRBJ1-1; 7 bases align to TRBD1. The CDR3 runs 16 residues. Looked up from germline, CDR1 is SEHNR and CDR2 is FQNEAQ (reference sequence). Trimming at V came to 8 bases and at J to 1 base, leaving 13 bases not matched to a gene. CDR3 amino acids: CASRTPGGGGNTEAFF. DNA of the CDR3: TGTGCCAGCCGAACCCCAGGGGGAGGGGGGAACACTGAAGCTTTCTTT.